Given below is one T cell receptor beta chain in context. What it binds is unknown. These data come from a study of identical twins. MiXCR was run by TCRdb on the 5' RACE reads, yielding one entry per CDR3 protein. The sample carries fewer than 800,000 distinct CDR3 sequences, roughly 6.6% recorded once. Study results and limitations: The presence of invariant MAIT and iNKT cells could partly confound analyses of zero-insertion sequences.

This CDR3 has 15 amino acids. The V segment lost 2 bases and the J segment 4 bases; nucleotides outside the gene matches: 4. Germline V gene data show CDR1 as SGHKS and CDR2 as YYEKEE (reference sequence). This same sample was also part of a study on yellow fever vaccine responses in identical twins.

Source material: PBMCs. This TCR derives from a woman between 18 and 30 years old in good health. V is TRBV5-5 and J is TRBJ2-2; 8 positions match TRBD1. The DNA of the CDR3 is TGTGCCAGCAGCTTCGATGACAGGGGCACCGGGGAGCTGTTTTTT. Its translation: CASSFDDRGTGELFF. The entire variable domain, with the rest obtained from reference TRBV5-5 and TRBJ2-2, is as follows: DAGVTQSPTHLIKTRGQQVTLRCSPISGHKSVSWYQQVLGQGPQFIFQYYEKEERGRGNFPDRFSARQFPNYSSELNVNALLLGDSALYLCASSFDDRGTGELFFGEGSRLTVL.